These 5 T cell receptor beta chains were sequenced from one sample in a study of identical twins. TCRdb ran MiXCR on the 5' RACE reads and lists one entry per CDR3 protein. Seen here are hundreds of thousands of distinct CDR3 sequences, 9% to 15% observed once, and the top ten hold around 1.6%. These data also featured in a second study, about yellow fever vaccine responses in identical twins.

The sequenced material came from PBMCs. The receptors stem from a woman younger than 35 in good health.

This clonotype was detected a few times. This chain links TRBV11-2 with TRBJ2-1; 9 bases fit TRBD1. The germline CDR1 and CDR2 sequences are SGHAT and FQNNGV. This CDR3 region has 17 residues. With V trimmed by 5 bases and J by 4 bases, 12 bases remained unmatched. The CDR3 sequence is CASSTRGGTGPYNEQFF. Written as DNA, the CDR3 is TGTGCCAGCAGCACCAGAGGCGGGACAGGGCCATACAATGAGCAGTTCTTC.

Only a few counts were recorded for this clonotype. The rearrangement links TRBV6-1 to TRBJ2-7, with D maybe TRBD2 (6 bases). CDR3 length: 16 amino acids. Trimming pared 6 bases from V and 3 bases from J, leaving 21 bases between. Germline CDR1 reads MNHNS; CDR2 reads SASEGT. The CDR3 nucleotides read TGTGCCAGCAGGACGGACCGGGACTCAGCTAACTACGAGCAGTACTTC. This translates into CASRTDRDSANYEQYF.

The chain couples TRBV6-4 to TRBJ2-3, with D perhaps matching TRBD2 (5 bases). In germline, CDR1 is MRHNA, CDR2 SNTAGT. V was trimmed by 3 bases and J by 4 bases, leaving 11 bases between them. This CDR3 comprises 14 residues. The CDR3, as DNA: TGTGCCAGCAGTGAGGCAGGACTCTCAGATACGCAGTATTTT. This gives the protein CASSEAGLSDTQYF.

This clonotype was counted at least ten times. V is TRBV7-8 and J is TRBJ1-2; D might be TRBD1 (5 bases). The CDR3 is 17 residues long. Trimming removed 0 bases from V and 4 bases from J, with 18 bases in between. In germline, CDR1 is SGHVS, CDR2 FQNEAQ. CDR3 nucleotide sequence: TGTGCCAGCAGCTTAGCGGAGAGGGGTTGGGGGAGCTATGGCTACACCTTC. This translates into CASSLAERGWGSYGYTF.

V and J are TRBV5-1 and TRBJ2-1, with 7 bases identical to TRBD2. CDR3 size: 17 residues. The V gene's germline CDR1 is SGHRS and CDR2 YFSETQ. J was trimmed by 5 bases and V by 0 bases; bases with no gene match: 11. CDR3 in amino acids: CASSLVPSGIVDNEQFF. The DNA for the CDR3 is TGCGCCAGCAGCTTGGTCCCCAGCGGGATTGTTGACAATGAGCAGTTCTTC.